The 25 T cell receptor beta chains given below trace back to one sample, sequenced in a study of shared clonotypes between healthy human individuals. CD45RO-negative cells were positively selected for CCR7, leaving out terminally differentiated effector memory CD45RA+ cells. TCRdb keeps only in-frame clones here, not all; method: immunoSEQ multiplex PCR. The sample consists of about 2.2 million clones, over 85% of them appearing once. What was sequenced was naive CD8+ T cells from PBMCs. The receptors come from a man younger than 35 in good health. Some clones in this sample may be carry-over from other donors' samples.

The rearrangement links TRBV7-9 to TRBJ2-1; 8 nucleotides agree with TRBD2. The CDR3 sequence is 12 residues long. With V trimmed by 4 bases and J by 8 bases, 1 base remained unmatched. Germline-derived CDR1 and CDR2 are SEHNR and FQNEAQ (reference sequence). The CDR3: CASSSGRDEQFF. The CDR3 DNA reads as TGTGCCAGCAGCTCCGGGAGGGATGAGCAGTTCTTC.

The chain carries TRBV7-2 and TRBJ2-7; D call uncertain. CDR3 length equals 14 residues. Germline V gene data show CDR1 as SGHTA and CDR2 as FQGNSA. V dropped 4 bases and J dropped 1 base, with 11 bases sitting between them. The CDR3: CASSWAGPSYEQYF. The CDR3, as DNA: TGTGCCAGCAGCTGGGCAGGCCCTTCCTACGAGCAGTACTTC.

The rearrangement links TRBV27 to TRBJ2-7; 12 positions match TRBD1. From germline, CDR1 is MNHEY and CDR2 SMNVEV (reference sequence). V gave up 3 bases and J gave up 1 base; unmatched junction bases: 10. This CDR3 region has 18 residues. CDR3 in DNA: TGTGCCAGCAGTTTTATCGGGACAGGGGGCTCCTCGTCCTACGAGCAGTACTTC. This codes for CASSFIGTGGSSSYEQYF.

The rearrangement uses TRBV7-9 and TRBJ2-1; 7 bases are shared with TRBD2. CDR3 size: 14 residues. The V gene end was trimmed by 10 bases and the J gene end by 5 bases; junction bases not matched to a gene: 11. The germline V gene encodes CDR1 SEHNR and CDR2 FQNEAQ (reference sequence). The DNA of the CDR3 is TGTGCCACCGGAGGGCTAGCGGAAAACAATGAGCAGTTCTTC. Translated: CATGGLAENNEQFF.

The rearrangement uses TRBV7-9 and TRBJ1-4; possibly TRBD1 for D (6 bases). In germline, CDR1 is SEHNR, CDR2 FQNEAQ (reference sequence). With 0 bases removed from V and 8 bases from J, the gap between germline ends came to 13 bases. This CDR3 contains 15 residues. CDR3 sequence: CASSLAIAGVEKLFF. As DNA, the CDR3 is TGTGCCAGCAGCTTAGCCATTGCAGGGGTGGAAAAACTGTTTTTT.

This chain uses TRBV27 with TRBJ1-4, with D perhaps TRBD1 (6 bases). Germline V gene lookup returns CDR1 MNHEY and CDR2 SMNVEV (reference sequence). The CDR3 has 16 residues. With 4 bases removed from V and 4 bases from J, the gap between germline ends came to 16 bases. The CDR3 bases are TGTGCCAGCAGTTGGGGATACAGGGACCTTAATGAAAAACTGTTTTTT. Its protein is CASSWGYRDLNEKLFF.

J is TRBJ2-1 and V is TRBV19; D unclear. Trimming left V 3 bases short and J 5 bases short, with 11 bases between. The V gene's germline CDR1 is LNHDA and CDR2 SQIVND (reference sequence). The CDR3 runs to 14 residues. CDR3 amino acids: CASSIKSFHNEQFF. CDR3 nucleotides: TGTGCCAGTAGTATCAAAAGTTTCCACAATGAGCAGTTCTTC.

This CDR3 reads CASSSSPMGGTDTQYF. CDR3 sequence (DNA): TGTGCCAGCAGCTCATCCCCGATGGGTGGCACAGATACGCAGTATTTT. The chain uses TRBV5-4 and TRBJ2-3; no definite D call. Germline assignment: CDR1 SGHNT and CDR2 YYREEE (reference sequence). V was clipped by 3 bases and J by 1 base, with 15 bases between them. This CDR3 contains 16 residues.

This clone was seen once. The chain has TRBV5-4 and TRBJ1-2, with 8 bases lining up with TRBD1. The trim removed 3 bases at V and 5 bases at J, leaving 9 bases unmatched. The germline V gene encodes CDR1 SGHNT and CDR2 YYREEE (reference sequence). The CDR3 length is 15 residues. This CDR3 is CASSSPGQAVYGYTF. The CDR3 DNA reads TGTGCCAGCAGCTCTCCGGGACAGGCGGTGTATGGCTACACCTTC. The whole variable domain, remainder taken from reference TRBV5-4 and TRBJ1-2, is ETGVTQSPTHLIKTRGQQVTLRCSSQSGHNTVSWYQQALGQGPQFIFQYYREEENGRGNFPPRFSGLQFPNYSSELNVNALELDDSALYLCASSSPGQAVYGYTFGSGTRLTVV.

This clone appeared a single time. The chain has TRBV7-3 and TRBJ2-7; no firm D call. V was pared by 5 bases and J by 3 bases, with 11 bases between. This CDR3 comprises 13 residues. CDR1 and CDR2 (germline): SGHTA, FQGTGA. CDR3 DNA sequence: TGTGCCAGCAGCCTCCGACTCGGCTACGAGCAGTACTTC. Its translation is CASSLRLGYEQYF.

The V call is TRBV5-1, the J call TRBJ1-3, with 7 nucleotides matching TRBD1. The CDR3 is made up of 19 amino acids. J lost 0 bases, V lost 4 bases, and 16 bases had no gene match. Looked up from germline, CDR1 is SGHRS and CDR2 is YFSETQ. This chain's CDR3 is CASSRGDREISRSGNTIYF. The CDR3 DNA is TGCGCCAGCAGCCGGGGAGACAGGGAGATCTCCCGCTCTGGAAACACCATATATTTT.

Worth noting for this clone: Other DNA sequences in the sample encode the same CDR3. The chain employs TRBV28 and TRBJ2-3; 7 nucleotides align to TRBD1. Trimming cost V 5 bases and J 1 base; bases outside gene matches: 3. CDR3 length equals 14 residues. The germline CDR1 and CDR2 sequences are MDHEN and SYDVKM. The CDR3 loop reads CASSPGQGTDTQYF. CDR3 nucleotide sequence: TGTGCCAGCAGTCCCGGACAGGGCACAGATACGCAGTATTTT.

This CDR3 is CASRRELRSYNEQFF. The DNA of the CDR3 is TGTGCCAGCAGGAGGGAACTAAGGTCCTACAATGAGCAGTTCTTC. This chain joins TRBV27 and TRBJ2-1, with D maybe TRBD2 (5 bases). Germline CDR1 and CDR2: MNHEY and SMNVEV (reference sequence). V was shortened by 6 bases and J by 1 base, with 13 bases between the two germline ends. This CDR3 has 15 amino acids.

The chain uses TRBV7-9 and TRBJ2-5; 7 bases match TRBD1. Near its end, the DNA agrees better with TRBJ2-7, so the J call may be wrong. The CDR3 spans 16 residues. Germline assignment: CDR1 SEHNR and CDR2 FQNEAQ (reference sequence). CDR3 DNA sequence: TGTGCCAGCAGCGAAATAGGACAGGCGAGCTCCTACGAGCAGTACTTC. Its translation is CASSEIGQASSYEQYF.

The V and J genes are TRBV6-5 and TRBJ2-5; unclear D gene. Trimming shortened V by 2 bases and J by 4 bases, and 8 bases separated the two germline ends. The germline CDR1 and CDR2 sequences are MNHEY and SVGAGI. The CDR3 totals 13 residues. For the CDR3, the DNA is TGTGCCAGCAGTTACGGTATGGGAGAGACCCAGTACTTC. It yields the protein CASSYGMGETQYF.

V is TRBV5-4 and J is TRBJ1-4; TRBD1 matches at 7 bases. Per the germline V gene, CDR1 is SGHNT and CDR2 is YYREEE (reference sequence). The CDR3 consists of 16 residues. V lost 5 bases to trimming and J lost 3 bases; unmatched junction nucleotides: 10. The CDR3: CASSYAPGTANEKLFF. The CDR3 DNA reads as TGTGCCAGCAGTTATGCCCCCGGGACAGCTAATGAAAAACTGTTTTTT. The variable domain in full, with the rest retrieved from reference TRBV5-4 and TRBJ1-4, is ETGVTQSPTHLIKTRGQQVTLRCSSQSGHNTVSWYQQALGQGPQFIFQYYREEENGRGNFPPRFSGLQFPNYSSELNVNALELDDSALYLCASSYAPGTANEKLFFGSGTQLSVL.

The rearrangement uses TRBV9 and TRBJ2-7; D remains ambiguous. The germline CDR1 and CDR2 sequences are SGDLS and YYNGEE. This CDR3 has 16 residues. Trimming pared 3 bases from V and 0 bases from J, leaving 16 bases between. CDR3 DNA: TGTGCCAGCAGCGGGAACCTAATTTCGGGCTCCTACGAGCAGTACTTC. It specifies CASSGNLISGSYEQYF.

The chain employs TRBV6-5 and TRBJ1-5; D not certain. The germline V gene encodes CDR1 MNHEY and CDR2 SVGAGI. The length of the CDR3 is 16 residues. V was shortened by 0 bases and J by 0 bases, with 9 bases between the two germline ends. CDR3 sequence reads: CASSYSNPYSNQPQHF. CDR3 in DNA: TGTGCCAGCAGTTACTCGAACCCTTATAGCAATCAGCCCCAGCATTTT.

The CDR3 is CASSIQAGNTGELFF. The DNA of the CDR3 is TGTGCCAGTAGTATTCAAGCGGGGAACACCGGGGAGCTGTTTTTT. This chain links TRBV19 with TRBJ2-2, with D maybe TRBD2 (6 bases). This CDR3 is built from 15 residues. Germline V CDR1 and CDR2: LNHDA, SQIVND (reference sequence). V was clipped by 3 bases and J by 1 base, with 9 bases between them. The variable domain in full, completed from reference TRBV19 and TRBJ2-2, reads DGGITQSPKYLFRKEGQNVTLSCEQNLNHDAMYWYRQDPGQGLRLIYYSQIVNDFQKGDIAEGYSVSREKKESFPLTVTSAQKNPTAFYLCASSIQAGNTGELFFGEGSRLTVL.

The V call is TRBV28, the J call TRBJ2-1; 9 positions match TRBD2. The CDR3 has 16 residues. The V segment lost 4 bases and the J segment 0 bases; nucleotides outside the gene matches: 4. Germline V gene sequence: CDR1 MDHEN, CDR2 SYDVKM. The CDR3 nucleotides are TGTGCCAGCAGTTACCTTAGCGGGAGCTCCTACAATGAGCAGTTCTTC. It translates to CASSYLSGSSYNEQFF.

The chain combines TRBV7-3 with TRBJ2-1, with a tentative D call TRBD1 (5 bases). The CDR3 consists of 15 residues. The V end lost 1 base, the J end lost 4 bases, and 11 bases lay between the germline ends. Germline assignment: CDR1 SGHTA and CDR2 FQGTGA. The CDR3 bases are TGTGCCAGCAGCTTAATCAGGACACAATACAATGAGCAGTTCTTC. Residues: CASSLIRTQYNEQFF. Drawing the rest from reference TRBV7-3 and TRBJ2-1, the complete variable domain is GAGVSQTPSNKVTEKGKYVELRCDPISGHTALYWYRQSLGQGPEFLIYFQGTGAADDSGLPNDRFFAVRPEGSVSTLKIQRTERGDSAVYLCASSLIRTQYNEQFFGPGTRLTVL.

This chain links TRBV14 with TRBJ2-7, with 14 bases aligning to TRBD2. This CDR3 has 17 amino acids. CDR1 and CDR2 from the germline V gene are SGHDN and FVKESK. J gave up 5 bases and V 8 bases, and 14 bases lay outside the gene matches. As DNA, the CDR3 is TGTGCCAGCTTGACTAGCGGGAGGGCCGCTGGTAGCAACGAGCAGTACTTC. Its protein is CASLTSGRAAGSNEQYF.

The rearrangement uses TRBV2 and TRBJ1-3; D not certain. Per germline, CDR1 SNHLY and CDR2 FYNNEI. The CDR3 spans 15 residues. V shed 2 bases and J shed 3 bases, with 11 bases lying between them. For the CDR3, the DNA is TGTGCCAGCAGTGAATCGGGGTTGGATGGAAACACCATATATTTT. This translates into CASSESGLDGNTIYF.

V usage is TRBV27 and J usage is TRBJ2-5; no clear D gene. The germline gives CDR1 MNHEY, CDR2 SMNVEV (reference sequence). The CDR3 totals 17 residues. Trimming removed 5 bases at V and 5 bases at J, with 24 bases between. CDR3 amino acids: CASSPLLQIVTEETQYF. The CDR3 region has the DNA TGTGCCAGCAGTCCACTTCTCCAAATAGTTACTGAGGAGACCCAGTACTTC.

The genes are TRBV9 and TRBJ2-7; weak D call: TRBD2 (6 bases). CDR1 and CDR2 (germline): SGDLS, YYNGEE. V was cut by 1 base and J by 0 bases, with 8 bases left in between. The CDR3 has 14 amino acids. In DNA, the CDR3 is TGTGCCAGCAGCGTATGGCGGGACTCCTACGAGCAGTACTTC. Translating gives CASSVWRDSYEQYF. Based on the CDR3 plus reference TRBV9 and TRBJ2-7, the full variable domain is DSGVTQTPKHLITATGQRVTLRCSPRSGDLSVYWYQQSLDQGLQFLIQYYNGEERAKGNILERFSAQQFPDLHSELNLSSLELGDSALYFCASSVWRDSYEQYFGPGTRLTVT.